This TCR beta chain derives from a study of STAT5B mutations in CD4+ large granular lymphocyte leukemia. Study-level findings and limits: TRBV06-family usage was enriched in top patient clones (8/27) versus controls (2/35).

Using immunoSEQ multiplex PCR, the repertoire was profiled, and TCRdb retains in-frame clones only, with some absent. Here the sample spans under 35,000 clones, 85% to 90% being singletons. As to this clone: Antigen: not known.

CDR3 length: 15 amino acids. The V gene lost 2 bases and the J gene lost 6 bases, with 17 bases spanning the gap. From germline, CDR1 is KGHSH and CDR2 LQKENI. Sequencing was performed on CD4+ T cells from blood buffy coats. The TCR sequence derives from a human donor in good health. The rearrangement uses TRBV18 and TRBJ2-7; D could derive from TRBD1 or TRBD2 (6 bases each). The CDR3 reads CASSPVGGPWGEQYF. CDR3 coding DNA: TGTGCCAGCTCACCAGTTGGGGGGCCTTGGGGCGAGCAGTACTTC.